This T cell receptor beta chain comes out of a study of blood T cell repertoires in COVID-19. Study-wide background: The United States, Italy and Spain supplied acute and convalescent COVID-19 samples. Sources were T cells, B-cell-depleted T cells, or PBMCs; the material itself was cDNA or gDNA.

In the study's own analysis: How many nucleated cells were present was estimated from reference gene primer amplification. Data came from immunoSEQ multiplex PCR; TCRdb stores just in-frame clones and leaves some out. The DNA was the basis for D and trimming; V, J and clone size are from that table. Of about 150,000 clones listed, about four fifths are singletons. Germline V gene lookup returns CDR1 SGHNT and CDR2 YYREEE (reference sequence). V gave up 4 bases and J gave up 5 bases; unmatched junction bases: 14. CDR3 length: 16 residues. The rearrangement joins TRBV5-4 to TRBJ2-5; 7 bases agree with TRBD2. Source material: peripheral blood. This TCR was sampled from a man between 65 and 85 years old with active or convalescent COVID-19. DNA of the CDR3: TGTGCCAGCAGCCCGTCGTGGCTAGCGGAGGGGGAGACCCAGTACTTC. Translating gives CASSPSWLAEGETQYF.